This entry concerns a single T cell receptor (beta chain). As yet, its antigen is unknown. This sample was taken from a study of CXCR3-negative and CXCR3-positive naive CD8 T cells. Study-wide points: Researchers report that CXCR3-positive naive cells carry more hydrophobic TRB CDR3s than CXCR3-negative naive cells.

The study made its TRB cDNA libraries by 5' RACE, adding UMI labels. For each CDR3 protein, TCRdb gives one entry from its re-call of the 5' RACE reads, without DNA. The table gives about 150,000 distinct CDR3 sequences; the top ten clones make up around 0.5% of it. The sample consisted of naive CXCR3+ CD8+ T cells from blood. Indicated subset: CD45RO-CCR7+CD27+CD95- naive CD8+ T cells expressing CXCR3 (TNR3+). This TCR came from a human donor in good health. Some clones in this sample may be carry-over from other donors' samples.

The CDR3 sequence is CASSYSTSGGADEQFF. This sequence joins TRBV6-2 or TRBV6-3 and TRBJ2-1; the TRBD2 assignment by TCRdb is unverifiable without DNA. The CDR3 length is 16 residues. Looked up from germline, CDR1 is MNHEY and CDR2 is SVGEGT.